The rows below give T cell receptor beta chains drawn from one sample of a study of response to subunit inactivated influenza vaccine. TCRdb itself ran the RT-PCR reads through MiXCR, one entry per CDR3 protein. The repertoire consists of a few hundred thousand distinct CDR3 sequences, with 22% occurring once and the leading ten covering 9% to 12%. The specimen was PBMCs from blood, collected about 20 months after vaccination. These receptors came from a man between 50 and 70 years old who received an inactivated influenza vaccine. Both conserved end residues are part of each CDR3. A D gene is named only where the DNA matches it firmly. Clone size, where shown, is once, few, many, or a class for clones that have expanded.

NA	TRBV5-1	TRBJ1-2	TRBD1	TGCGCCAGCAGCCCATCACAGGGGAACAATGGCTACACCTTC	CASSPSQGNNGYTF
few	TRBV30	TRBJ1-1	NA	TGTGCCTGGAGTGTAGATTTCCACGCCACTGAAGCTTTCTTT	CAWSVDFHATEAFF
NA	TRBV20-1	TRBJ2-5	TRBD2	TGCAGTGCTACGGGGGGGCCGGGAGAGACCCAGTACTTC	CSATGGPGETQYF
NA	TRBV19	TRBJ1-5	NA	TGTGCCAGTAGTGTAACAGCGGTTGGTAGCAATCAGCCCCAGCATTTT	CASSVTAVGSNQPQHF
few	TRBV15	TRBJ2-1	NA	TGTGCCACCAGCAGCAACAGGGTTACCTCCTACAATGAGCAGTTCTTC	CATSSNRVTSYNEQFF
NA	TRBV12-3/TRBV12-4	TRBJ1-2	NA	TGTGCCAGCAGTTTAGGGCTTCAGGGCTACACCTTC	CASSLGLQGYTF
few	TRBV12-3/TRBV12-4	TRBJ1-1	NA	TGTGCCAGCAGAATTGGCGGGGCAGGTACTGAAGCTTTCTTT	CASRIGGAGTEAFF
NA	TRBV4-2	TRBJ2-3	NA	TGTGCCAGCAGCCAGGCCTCTGCAGGAGATACGCAGTATTTT	CASSQASAGDTQYF
NA	TRBV12-3/TRBV12-4	TRBJ1-1	NA	TGTGCCAGCAACTCAGTGATCACGGACACTGAAGCTTTCTTT	CASNSVITDTEAFF
NA	TRBV11-2	TRBJ1-1	NA	TGTGCCAGCAGCTTAAATCCCAGGCGAGAAGCTTTCTTT	CASSLNPRREAFF
NA	TRBV5-5	TRBJ1-6	TRBD1	TGTGCCAGCAGCTCGACAGGGTATAATTCACCCCTCCACTTT	CASSSTGYNSPLHF
NA	TRBV29-1	TRBJ2-7	NA	TGCAGCGTTGAGGGCGGGTCCGCCTACGAGCAGTACTTC	CSVEGGSAYEQYF
NA	TRBV4-1	TRBJ1-5	NA	TGCGCCAGCAGCCAAGGAGGGGCAGCTAGCAATCAGCCCCAGCATTTT	CASSQGGAASNQPQHF
few	TRBV12-3/TRBV12-4	TRBJ2-1	NA	TGTGCCAGCCTCCCTTCGGGCGGGGGCCACAATGAGCAGTTCTTC	CASLPSGGGHNEQFF
NA	TRBV12-3/TRBV12-4	TRBJ2-7	TRBD2	TGTGCCAGCAGTTCTTCTAGCGGGAGGTACGAGCAGTACTTC	CASSSSSGRYEQYF
NA	TRBV14	TRBJ1-6	NA	TGTGCCAGCAGCCTCCGGTTAGGGGTCTCACCCCTCCACTTT	CASSLRLGVSPLHF
few	TRBV5-1	TRBJ2-3	NA	TGCGCCAGCAGCTTGGCCCTAGGCACAGATACGCAGTATTTT	CASSLALGTDTQYF
few	TRBV7-8	TRBJ1-4	TRBD1	TGTGCCAGCAGCCCCTCCGGACAGGGGTTTAACGAAAAACTGTTTTTT	CASSPSGQGFNEKLFF
NA	TRBV20-1	TRBJ2-5	TRBD1	TGCAGTGCCCGGGGCAGGGGGAGAGAGACCCAGTACTTC	CSARGRGRETQYF
NA	TRBV5-1	TRBJ2-5	TRBD1	TGCGCCAGCAGCTTGGGTGCAACAGGGGGAGCGGAGACCCAGTACTTC	CASSLGATGGAETQYF